This T cell receptor beta chain derives from a study of cytomegalovirus exposure and HLA in healthy donors. General study findings and limits: Prediction of most subjects' HLA-A and HLA-B alleles by TCR beta sequences was reportedly accurate.

To note about this clone: The antigen is undetermined.

The PCR contained 60 Vbeta and 13 Jbeta primers. Study processing details: As a later analysis found, there were approximately 80 million unique TCR beta chains, of which some 9.9 million were shared. The protocol was immunoSEQ multiplex PCR, while the TCRdb copy is restricted to in-frame clones and leaves out a portion. Clone size and the V and J calls come from that table; the DNA yielded D and trimming. The sample lists about 67,000 clones; over 75% were seen once. The CDR3 totals 17 residues. Germline V gene data show CDR1 as MGHRA and CDR2 as YSYEKL. V shed 2 bases and J shed 4 bases, with 18 bases lying between them.

This receptor was identified in a woman younger than 45 in good health and CMV-seropositive. This chain joins TRBV4-1 and TRBJ2-1; a possible D gene is TRBD2 (6 bases). The sample consisted of PBMCs. The CDR3 region is CASSQLGSGSKYNEQFF. CDR3 nucleotide sequence: TGCGCCAGCAGCCAATTGGGTAGCGGATCGAAATACAATGAGCAGTTCTTC.